The 30 T cell receptor beta chains below were found in one sample sequenced in a study of Tregs in tolerant kidney transplant recipients. Clones were sequenced by immunoSEQ multiplex PCR, and TCRdb holds only the in-frame ones, with some missing. The sample holds about 240,000 clones, around 81% seen once. Sequenced input: CD4+ T cells from blood. Source of these receptors: a human donor in good health.

This clone was seen a handful of times. This chain joins TRBV5-1 and TRBJ1-4; maybe TRBD1 (5 bases). The length of the CDR3 is 16 residues. The V end was cut by 0 bases, the J end by 0 bases, with 9 bases between. The germline CDR1 and CDR2 sequences are SGHRS and YFSETQ. The DNA of the CDR3 is TGCGCCAGCAGCTTGGGCCAGGGCGCAACTAATGAAAAACTGTTTTTT. It encodes CASSLGQGATNEKLFF.

J is TRBJ2-3 and V is TRBV4-1, with D tentatively TRBD2 (6 bases). CDR1 MGHRA and CDR2 YSYEKL come from the germline V gene. The CDR3 sequence is 14 residues long. The V gene lost 1 base and the J gene lost 6 bases, with 11 bases spanning the gap. The CDR3 region has the DNA TGCGCCAGCAGCCAAGGGAGGGGTCTGGATACGCAGTATTTT. Amino acid sequence: CASSQGRGLDTQYF.

The rearrangement links TRBV6-5 to TRBJ2-3; D perhaps matches TRBD2 (6 bases). CDR1 is MNHEY, CDR2 SVGAGI, per germline. The germline V and J ends were trimmed by 7 bases and 3 bases, with 11 bases remaining between them. The CDR3 has 13 residues. The CDR3 loop reads CASKGTLTDTQYF. The CDR3 nucleotides are TGTGCCAGCAAGGGGACTCTAACAGATACGCAGTATTTT.

The rearrangement uses TRBV7-9 and TRBJ2-3; the match to TRBD2 covers 9 bases. CDR1 SEHNR and CDR2 FQNEAQ come from the germline V gene (reference sequence). With V trimmed by 5 bases and J by 1 base, 7 bases remained unmatched. This CDR3 is 16 amino acids long. The chain's CDR3 is CASSPRRLAGTDTQYF. The DNA for the CDR3 is TGTGCCAGCAGCCCCCGAAGACTAGCGGGCACAGATACGCAGTATTTT.

The chain carries TRBV7-8 and TRBJ1-3; perhaps TRBD1 as D (5 bases). V was pared by 3 bases and J by 0 bases, with 12 bases between. The CDR3 covers 16 residues. The germline gives CDR1 SGHVS, CDR2 FQNEAQ. The CDR3 spells CASSFRQQHSGNTIYF. CDR3 coding DNA: TGTGCCAGCAGCTTCAGACAGCAGCACTCTGGAAACACCATATATTTT.

This chain uses TRBV19 with TRBJ2-6; 7 positions agree with TRBD2. The J segment lost 5 bases and the V segment lost 6 bases, leaving 4 bases of the junction unmatched. This CDR3 region has 14 residues. In germline, CDR1 is LNHDA, CDR2 SQIVND (reference sequence). The CDR3 is CASSRGVRANVLTF. The CDR3 bases are TGTGCCAGTAGCCGGGGGGTTCGGGCCAACGTCCTGACTTTC.

This chain uses TRBV7-8 with TRBJ2-3, with 8 bases identical to TRBD1. The CDR3 runs 19 residues. Losses at the gene ends were 7 bases for V and 0 bases for J; bases not matched to a gene: 18. CDR1 and CDR2 (germline): SGHVS, FQNEAQ. The CDR3 DNA reads TGTGCCAGCACCCATAGGACCAGGGGGCTGAGTGCTAGCACAGATACGCAGTATTTT. Translated, it gives CASTHRTRGLSASTDTQYF.

The chain combines TRBV5-8 with TRBJ2-3; possible D gene TRBD2, 5 bases. Germline CDR1 SGHTS, CDR2 YDEGEE. With 1 base removed from V and 6 bases from J, the gap between germline ends came to 12 bases. The length of the CDR3 is 14 residues. The CDR3 loop reads CASSLYVSGDTQYF. CDR3 nucleotide sequence: TGTGCCAGCAGCTTGTATGTCTCGGGGGATACGCAGTATTTT.

This sequence joins TRBV6-1 and TRBJ1-2; possible D gene TRBD1, 5 bases. The CDR3 runs 15 residues. The germline V and J ends were trimmed by 0 bases and 1 base, with 9 bases remaining between them. The germline V gene encodes CDR1 MNHNS and CDR2 SASEGT. The CDR3 nucleotides are TGTGCCAGCAGTGAAGCCAGGACACGTAACTATGGCTACACCTTC. Its protein is CASSEARTRNYGYTF.

This chain links TRBV11-3 with TRBJ2-1; unclear D gene. Germline V CDR1 and CDR2: SGHNT, YENEEA. The germline V and J ends were trimmed by 5 bases and 2 bases, with 10 bases remaining between them. The CDR3 has 14 residues. For the CDR3, the DNA is TGTGCCAGCAGCCTCCAGAATGCCTACAATGAGCAGTTCTTC. It specifies CASSLQNAYNEQFF.

V and J are TRBV6-5 and TRBJ1-6; D call uncertain. The V and J ends lost 2 bases and 14 bases respectively, with 16 bases between them. Germline assignment: CDR1 MNHEY and CDR2 SVGAGI. The CDR3 has 14 residues. Written as DNA, the CDR3 is TGTGCCAGCAGTTACCCCGGGCCCGCCGGGACCCTCCACTTT. Protein product: CASSYPGPAGTLHF.

V is TRBV15 and J is TRBJ1-2; D is unclear. The CDR3 has 14 residues. V lost 0 bases to trimming and J lost 4 bases, with 9 bases between them. Germline V gene lookup returns CDR1 LNHNV and CDR2 YYDKDF (reference sequence). The CDR3: CATSRDGEAYGYTF. The CDR3 DNA reads TGTGCCACCAGCAGAGATGGGGAGGCCTATGGCTACACCTTC.

The chain is built from TRBV5-4 and TRBJ2-4, with D maybe TRBD2 (6 bases). The CDR3 length is 14 residues. Germline CDR1 and CDR2: SGHNT and YYREEE (reference sequence). The V and J ends lost 4 bases and 0 bases respectively, with 8 bases between them. For the CDR3, the DNA is TGTGCCAGCAGCGGAGGGGTAGCCAAAAACATTCAGTACTTC. As protein: CASSGGVAKNIQYF. The variable domain in full, with the rest retrieved from reference TRBV5-4 and TRBJ2-4, is ETGVTQSPTHLIKTRGQQVTLRCSSQSGHNTVSWYQQALGQGPQFIFQYYREEENGRGNFPPRFSGLQFPNYSSELNVNALELDDSALYLCASSGGVAKNIQYFGAGTRLSVL.

The rearrangement uses TRBV27 and TRBJ2-7; tentatively, D is TRBD1 (7 bases). V was shortened by 4 bases and J by 3 bases, with 16 bases between the two germline ends. This CDR3 is built from 15 residues. Germline CDR1 and CDR2: MNHEY and SMNVEV (reference sequence). This chain's CDR3 is CASSSLDRRGYEQYF. The CDR3 region has the DNA TGTGCCAGCAGTTCATTGGACAGGAGGGGCTACGAGCAGTACTTC.

This chain uses TRBV10-3 with TRBJ2-1, with 10 nucleotides matching TRBD1. V lost 4 bases, J lost 7 bases, and 10 bases stayed unmatched. This CDR3 spans 16 amino acids. Looked up from germline, CDR1 is ENHRY and CDR2 is SYGVKD. The CDR3 coding sequence is TGTGCCATCAGTGCCCCCGGGACAGGGGTTACGAATGAGCAGTTCTTC. Translating it yields CAISAPGTGVTNEQFF.

The chain uses TRBV5-1 and TRBJ2-7, with 11 bases aligning to TRBD2. The CDR3 extends over 14 amino acids. Trimming took 4 bases from V and 5 from J; bases not matched to a gene: 5. Germline CDR1 reads SGHRS; CDR2 reads YFSETQ. The CDR3 spells CASSPTSGSDEQYF. The CDR3 DNA follows: TGCGCCAGCAGCCCTACTAGCGGGAGTGACGAGCAGTACTTC.

V gene TRBV6-5 combines with J gene TRBJ2-7; 10 positions match TRBD2. CDR1 is MNHEY and CDR2 is SVGAGI in the germline V gene. This CDR3 comprises 15 residues. J lost 2 bases, V lost 6 bases, and 7 bases had no gene match. The CDR3 sequence: CASSPGLADTYEQYF. The DNA for the CDR3 is TGTGCCAGCAGCCCCGGACTAGCGGACACCTACGAGCAGTACTTC.

The chain carries TRBV18 and TRBJ2-7; TRBD2 matches 10 bases. This CDR3 comprises 22 residues. J gave up 2 bases and V 0 bases, and 22 bases lay outside the gene matches. Germline-derived CDR1 and CDR2 are KGHSH and LQKENI. CDR3 DNA sequence: TGTGCCAGCTCACCACCGGGATCAAGAATGGTAGCGGGAGGTCAAGGGGCCTACGAGCAGTACTTC. It translates to CASSPPGSRMVAGGQGAYEQYF.

The chain carries TRBV5-1 and TRBJ1-1; D gene uncertain. V was cut by 0 bases and J by 2 bases, with 8 bases left in between. CDR1 SGHRS and CDR2 YFSETQ come from the germline V gene. The CDR3 is 14 residues long. The CDR3 is CASSLGVLNTEAFF. The CDR3 DNA is TGCGCCAGCAGCTTGGGCGTTTTAAACACTGAAGCTTTCTTT.

The J gene is TRBJ1-2, the V gene TRBV19, with D possibly matching TRBD1 (5 bases). CDR3 length equals 15 residues. V was shortened by 3 bases and J by 8 bases, with 19 bases between the two germline ends. Germline V gene data show CDR1 as LNHDA and CDR2 as SQIVND (reference sequence). The CDR3 loop is CASSILRDLLGGYTF. CDR3 DNA: TGTGCCAGTAGTATCCTCAGGGATCTGCTGGGAGGCTACACCTTC.

The chain links TRBV6-1 to TRBJ1-1; no definite D call. V was trimmed by 3 bases and J by 0 bases, leaving 5 bases between them. This CDR3 spans 13 amino acids. The germline V gene encodes CDR1 MNHNS and CDR2 SASEGT. CDR3 residues: CASSDQVNTEAFF. CDR3 sequence (DNA): TGTGCCAGCAGTGACCAGGTGAACACTGAAGCTTTCTTT.

This chain links TRBV27 with TRBJ1-2; D possibly corresponds to TRBD1 (5 bases). The CDR3 has 13 amino acids. Germline V gene lookup returns CDR1 MNHEY and CDR2 SMNVEV (reference sequence). Deletions cut 6 bases from V and 5 bases from J, with 13 bases between. Here the CDR3 DNA reads TGTGCCAGCAGCTTTCCCGGGGGGTATGGCTACACCTTC. As protein: CASSFPGGYGYTF.

This clone was counted a single time. The V and J genes are TRBV5-5 and TRBJ1-5; D may be TRBD1 (6 bases). Trimming took off 3 bases at V and 2 bases at J, with 9 bases between the two ends. The CDR3 covers 14 residues. Germline V CDR1 and CDR2: SGHKS, YYEKEE (reference sequence). The CDR3 loop is CASSSTGGNQPQHF. DNA for the CDR3: TGTGCCAGCAGCTCGACAGGAGGCAATCAGCCCCAGCATTTT.

J is TRBJ1-6 and V is TRBV27; TRBD1 is a possible D gene (5 bases). The ends were cut back, 2 bases at V and 7 bases at J, with 15 bases in the middle. This CDR3 spans 16 amino acids. The germline V gene encodes CDR1 MNHEY and CDR2 SMNVEV (reference sequence). CDR3 in DNA: TGTGCCAGCAGTTTAAGACCTGGGACGAGGAATTCACCCCTCCACTTT. Translated, it gives CASSLRPGTRNSPLHF.

This clone is a singleton in its sample. The rearrangement joins TRBV10-3 to TRBJ2-3; TRBD1 is a possible D gene (6 bases). CDR3 length: 16 amino acids. Germline assignment: CDR1 ENHRY and CDR2 SYGVKD. Trimming cost V 3 bases and J 0 bases, with 13 bases left between them. The CDR3 spells CAISEPTGASTDTQYF. Written as DNA, the CDR3 is TGTGCCATCAGTGAACCGACAGGAGCTAGCACAGATACGCAGTATTTT.

The chain recombines TRBV6-6 with TRBJ1-2, with unresolved D. CDR1 and CDR2 from the germline V gene are MNHNY and SVGAGI (reference sequence). V lost 0 bases, J lost 3 bases, and 8 bases lay in between. This CDR3 has 14 amino acids. The CDR3 spells CASSYSRRDYGYTF. DNA of the CDR3: TGTGCCAGCAGTTACTCGCGGCGCGACTATGGCTACACCTTC.

The rearrangement links TRBV6-1 to TRBJ2-5; D unclear. Germline CDR1 reads MNHNS; CDR2 reads SASEGT. Trimming stripped 4 bases from V and 7 bases from J, with 13 bases between. The CDR3 sequence is 13 residues long. This chain's CDR3 is CASSGAPRGTQYF. Here the CDR3 DNA reads TGTGCCAGCAGTGGGGCTCCCCGAGGGACCCAGTACTTC.

V is TRBV2 and J is TRBJ2-1; TRBD2 matches 8 bases. V dropped 8 bases and J dropped 7; count of bases not matched to a gene: 13. The germline V gene encodes CDR1 SNHLY and CDR2 FYNNEI. This CDR3 has 15 amino acids. This chain's CDR3 is CASASGRIVKNEQFF. CDR3 nucleotide sequence: TGTGCCAGCGCCAGCGGGAGAATCGTGAAGAATGAGCAGTTCTTC.

This clone was found a few times. The V call is TRBV6-6, the J call TRBJ2-5, with 7 positions matching TRBD1. V lost 3 bases to trimming and J lost 4 bases; unmatched junction nucleotides: 8. Germline V lookup: CDR1 MNHNY, CDR2 SVGAGI (reference sequence). The CDR3 has 15 residues. CDR3 region: CASSYSPTGTETQYF. Written as DNA, the CDR3 is TGTGCCAGCAGTTATTCGCCGACAGGGACAGAGACCCAGTACTTC.

This clone was counted a single time. V is TRBV6-5 and J is TRBJ1-1; TRBD1 agrees at 8 bases. Losses at the gene ends were 0 bases for V and 4 bases for J; bases not matched to a gene: 4. Germline V gives CDR1 MNHEY, CDR2 SVGAGI. This CDR3 is built from 15 residues. This CDR3 is CASSYSATGATEAFF. CDR3 in DNA: TGTGCCAGCAGTTACTCGGCGACAGGGGCCACTGAAGCTTTCTTT.